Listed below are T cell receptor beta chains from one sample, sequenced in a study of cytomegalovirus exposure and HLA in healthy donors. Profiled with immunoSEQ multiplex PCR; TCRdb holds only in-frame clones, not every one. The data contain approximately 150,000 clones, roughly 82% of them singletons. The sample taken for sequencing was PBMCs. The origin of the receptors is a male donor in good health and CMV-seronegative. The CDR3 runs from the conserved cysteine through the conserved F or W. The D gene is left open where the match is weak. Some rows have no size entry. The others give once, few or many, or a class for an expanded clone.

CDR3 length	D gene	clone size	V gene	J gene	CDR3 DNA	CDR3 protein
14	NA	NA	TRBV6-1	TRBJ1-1	TGTGCCAGCATCAGGGGCTCGGTGAACACTGAAGCTTTCTTT	CASIRGSVNTEAFF
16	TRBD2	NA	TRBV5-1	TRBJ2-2	TGCGCCAGCAGCACCATCAGCGGGAGTAACGCCGGGGAGCTGTTTTTT	CASSTISGSNAGELFF
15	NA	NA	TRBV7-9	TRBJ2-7	TGTGCCAGCAGCCATACCGGGACTGGAACCTACGAGCAGTACTTC	CASSHTGTGTYEQYF
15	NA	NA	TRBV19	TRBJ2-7	TGTGCCAGTAGTATGACGACAGGATCCACCTACGAGCAGTACTTC	CASSMTTGSTYEQYF
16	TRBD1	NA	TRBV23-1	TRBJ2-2	TGCGCCAGCAGGACAGGGTTTAGTTACTCGGTCGGGGAGCTGTTTTTT	CASRTGFSYSVGELFF
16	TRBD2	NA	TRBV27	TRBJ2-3	TGTGCCAGCACCGCCGCCCGGGGGGAGCAGACAGATACGCAGTATTTT	CASTAARGEQTDTQYF
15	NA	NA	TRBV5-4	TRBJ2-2	TGTGCCAGCAGCGCCGGGACAACCTACACCGGGGAGCTGTTTTTT	CASSAGTTYTGELFF
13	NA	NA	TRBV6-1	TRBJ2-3	TGTGCCAGCAGAACTCCCACAGGGCATACGCAGTATTTT	CASRTPTGHTQYF
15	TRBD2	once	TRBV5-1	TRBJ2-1	TGCGCCAGCAGCTCGTCTAGCGGGAGTTGGAATGAGCAGTTCTTC	CASSSSSGSWNEQFF
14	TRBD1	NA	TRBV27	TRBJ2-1	TGTGCCAGCAGTTTACAGGGGGCGCAAAATGAGCAGTTCTTC	CASSLQGAQNEQFF
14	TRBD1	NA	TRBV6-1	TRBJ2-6	TGTGCCAGCAGCGGGACAGCTGGGGCCAACGTCCTGACTTTC	CASSGTAGANVLTF
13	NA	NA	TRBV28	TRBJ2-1	TGTGCCACCGGACCAGGACTCTACAATGAGCAGTTCTTC	CATGPGLYNEQFF
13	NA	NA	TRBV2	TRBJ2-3	TGTGCCAGCAGTGAAGGCGCTGCAGATACGCAGTATTTT	CASSEGAADTQYF